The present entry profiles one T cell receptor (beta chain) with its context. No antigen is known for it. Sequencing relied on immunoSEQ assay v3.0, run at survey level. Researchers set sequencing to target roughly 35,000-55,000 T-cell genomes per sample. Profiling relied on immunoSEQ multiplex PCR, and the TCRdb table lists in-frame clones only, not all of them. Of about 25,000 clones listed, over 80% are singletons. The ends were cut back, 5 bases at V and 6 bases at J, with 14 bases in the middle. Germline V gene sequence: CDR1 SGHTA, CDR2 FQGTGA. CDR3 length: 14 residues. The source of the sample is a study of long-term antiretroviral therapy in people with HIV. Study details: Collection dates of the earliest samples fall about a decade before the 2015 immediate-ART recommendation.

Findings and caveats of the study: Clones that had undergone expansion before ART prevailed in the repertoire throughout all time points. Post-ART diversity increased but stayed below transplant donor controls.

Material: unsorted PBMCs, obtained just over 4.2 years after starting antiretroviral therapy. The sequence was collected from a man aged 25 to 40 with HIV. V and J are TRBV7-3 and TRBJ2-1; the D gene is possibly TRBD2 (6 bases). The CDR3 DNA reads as TGTGCCAGCAGCCTGGGAGGCAAAGTCAATGAGCAGTTCTTC. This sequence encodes CASSLGGKVNEQFF.